The T cell receptor beta chain under discussion was sequenced for a study of beta chain features in type 1 diabetes. Sequencing targeted expressed TCRB transcripts, as all isolated RNA had been reverse transcribed. Repertoires were generated with immunoSEQ multiplex PCR, while TCRdb's copy carries only in-frame clones and drops some. The sample consists of around 99,000 clones, approximately 39% of them appearing once. Germline CDR1 SGHTA, CDR2 FQGTGA. The CDR3 sequence is 14 residues long. The trim removed 2 bases at V and 6 bases at J, leaving 7 bases unmatched. The sequencing sample was made of stem cell memory CD4+ T cells from blood. The chain couples TRBV7-3 to TRBJ2-7; TRBD1 agrees at 7 bases. This TCR came from a woman under 30 in good health. CDR3 DNA: TGTGCCAGCAGCTTATCAGAGGGGGCGGGCGAGCAGTACTTC. It specifies CASSLSEGAGEQYF.